This T cell receptor beta chain appears in the sequencing data of a study of OX40 agonist ivuxolimab in advanced cancers. Profiled with immunoSEQ multiplex PCR; TCRdb holds only in-frame clones, not every one. The sample lists tens of thousands of clones, 90% occurring once. This receptor was obtained from an adult with an advanced solid tumor such as melanoma, head and neck, liver or kidney cancer. Here the sequenced sample was CD4+ or CD8+ T cells sorted from blood, taken in a trial of the OX40 agonist ivuxolimab.

This CDR3 reads CASSRLAGPSYEQYF. The CDR3 DNA reads as TGTGCCAGCAGTCGACTAGCGGGGCCCTCCTACGAGCAGTACTTC. The genes are TRBV6-6 and TRBJ2-7; 11 bases line up with TRBD2. Germline V gene lookup returns CDR1 MNHNY and CDR2 SVGAGI (reference sequence). The V gene end was trimmed by 5 bases and the J gene end by 0 bases; junction bases not matched to a gene: 3. The CDR3 sequence is 15 residues long.